The clone carrying this T cell receptor (beta chain) was picked up a small number of times. The record originates from a study of T-cell reconstitution after alpha-beta-depleted transplantation in children. Unique molecular identifiers were incorporated when the TCRbeta library was constructed. TCRdb reprocessed the PCR reads with MiXCR, giving one entry per CDR3 protein. The repertoire holds 150,000 to 250,000 distinct CDR3 sequences, 13% to 15% seen once, with roughly 13% in the top ten. The source of this sequence is a human donor who donated a stem cell graft to a child with acute lymphoblastic leukemia. The input for sequencing was PBMCs from the stem cell graft donor, taken from the stem cell graft.

CDR3 coding DNA: TGTGCCAGCCTCCCCCCGCTAGCGGGAGTCCTCCCCGGGGAGCTGTTTTTT. Its protein product is CASLPPLAGVLPGELFF. The rearrangement uses TRBV5-5 and TRBJ2-2, with 10 bases that match TRBD2. The CDR3 spans 17 residues. Germline values: CDR1 SGHKS, CDR2 YYEKEE (reference sequence). V lost 7 bases and J lost 6; bases outside the gene matches: 15.